This T cell receptor beta chain was captured by sequencing in a study of cytomegalovirus exposure and HLA in healthy donors. Study-level findings and limits: Several of the most significant clusters appeared, in a later analysis, to be linked to common viral pathogens.

Participants comprised healthy donors of bone marrow. Though probably carrying unrecorded immune exposures, donors were nominally healthy at sampling. Trimming stripped 3 bases from V and 6 bases from J, with 15 bases between. CDR1 and CDR2 (germline): GTSNPN, SVGIG (reference sequence). The CDR3 extends over 14 amino acids. About this clone: Its antigen is unknown.

The PCR had 60 Vbeta and 13 Jbeta primers. The assay was immunoSEQ multiplex PCR, and TCRdb's table has in-frame clones only and misses some. The data hold roughly 140,000 clones, with about four fifths observed a single time. This receptor was identified in a man aged 35-49 years in good health and CMV-seropositive. The sequenced sample consisted of PBMCs. The V call is TRBV30, the J call TRBJ1-5, with D perhaps matching TRBD1 (5 bases). In nucleotides, the CDR3 is TGTGCCTGGAGCCAAGGGGCGGATTCTCAGCCCCAGCATTTT. It translates to CAWSQGADSQPQHF.